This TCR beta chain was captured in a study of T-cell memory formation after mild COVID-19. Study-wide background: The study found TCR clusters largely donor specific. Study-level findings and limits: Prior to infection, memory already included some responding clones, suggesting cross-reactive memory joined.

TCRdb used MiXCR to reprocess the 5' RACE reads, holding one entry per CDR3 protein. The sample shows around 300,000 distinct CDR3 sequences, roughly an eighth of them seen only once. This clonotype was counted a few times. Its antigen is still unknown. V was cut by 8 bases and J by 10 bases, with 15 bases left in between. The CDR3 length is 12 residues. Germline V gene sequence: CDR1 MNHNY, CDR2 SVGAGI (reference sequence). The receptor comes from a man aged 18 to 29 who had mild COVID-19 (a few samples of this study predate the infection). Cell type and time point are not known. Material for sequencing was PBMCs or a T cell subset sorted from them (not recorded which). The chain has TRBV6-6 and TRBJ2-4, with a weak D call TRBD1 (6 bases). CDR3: CASEGVRRIQYF. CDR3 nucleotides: TGTGCCAGCGAGGGGGTGAGGAGGATTCAGTACTTC.